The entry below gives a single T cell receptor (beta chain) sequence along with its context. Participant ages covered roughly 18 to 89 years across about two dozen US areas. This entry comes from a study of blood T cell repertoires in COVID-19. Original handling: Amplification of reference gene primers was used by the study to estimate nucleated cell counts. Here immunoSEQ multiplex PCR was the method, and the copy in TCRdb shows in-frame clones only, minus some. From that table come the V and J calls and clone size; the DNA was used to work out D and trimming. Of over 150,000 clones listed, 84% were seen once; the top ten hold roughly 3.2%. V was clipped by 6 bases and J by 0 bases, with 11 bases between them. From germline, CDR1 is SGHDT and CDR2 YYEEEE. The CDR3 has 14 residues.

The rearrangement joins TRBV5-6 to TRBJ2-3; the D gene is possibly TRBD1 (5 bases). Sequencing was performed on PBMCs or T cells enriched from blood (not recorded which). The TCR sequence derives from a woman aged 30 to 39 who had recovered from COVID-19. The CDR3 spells CASKRGISTDTQYF. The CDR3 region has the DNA TGTGCCAGCAAAAGGGGTATAAGCACAGATACGCAGTATTTT.